A selection of T cell receptor beta chains follows, all from one sample in a study of blood T cell repertoires in COVID-19. TCRdb's table, derived via immunoSEQ multiplex PCR, lists solely in-frame clones and lacks some. The table records about 130,000 clones, roughly 90% of them present only once. Sequenced: PBMCs or T cells enriched from blood (not recorded which). Receptors originate from a woman aged 45-59 years who had recovered from COVID-19. Both conserved end residues are trimmed from each CDR3.

>TRBJ2-1|14|TRBV5-6
ASSLAPGGPFNEQF
>TRBJ1-2|11|TRBV12-3/TRBV12-4
ASSLTGRDGYT
>TRBJ2-1|15|TRBV2
ASSGSIAGGLDNEQF
>TRBJ1-2|11|TRBV6-5
ASRTGGDYGYT
>TRBJ2-1|10|TRBV11-3
ASSLHAGEQF
>TRBJ2-5|14|TRBV3-1/TRBV3-2
ASSQDLEGVQETQY
>TRBJ2-1|9|TRBV18
ASSLPVEQF
>TRBJ2-1|12|TRBV19
ASSPGRGYNEQF
>TRBJ1-5|14|TRBV4-1
ASSQDPGGSGQPQH
>TRBJ2-5|13|TRBV6-2/TRBV6-3
ASSQTDRARETQY
>TRBJ2-7|13|TRBV5-1
ASSLAGQGTAEQY
>TRBJ1-5|15|TRBV19
ASSIEGGGVSNQPQH
>TRBJ1-2|11|TRBV10-3
AISEPDRDGYT
>TRBJ2-6|14|TRBV15
ATTLGGSTGANVLT
>TRBJ2-3|14|TRBV6-5
ASSYGLAGSTDTQY
>TRBJ2-1|12|TRBV2
ASRDPADGGSPF
>TRBJ1-2|10|TRBV10-3
AISEDRFGYT